What follows are 27 T cell receptor beta chains derived from one specimen sequenced in a study of tumour-infiltrating T cells in Burkitt lymphoma. Sequencing was performed with immunoSEQ multiplex PCR; in TCRdb, only in-frame clones are kept and a portion is missing. Of about 2,500 clones listed, about 88% were seen once; the top ten hold over 15%. Sequenced input: tumor tissue. The receptors come from a human donor with diffuse large B-cell lymphoma.

This clone has only one observation. Sequence at one end of the junction differs from germline and may be a read error. The rearrangement uses TRBV19 and TRBJ2-1; TRBD2 aligns across 10 bases. Germline V gene sequence: CDR1 LNHDA, CDR2 SQIVND (reference sequence). This CDR3 is built from 18 residues. This CDR3 reads CASSIVPPGLAFYNEQFF. In DNA form, the CDR3 reads TGTGCCAGTAGTATCGTGCCTCCGGGACTAGCGTTCTACAATGAACAGTTCTTC.

This clone showed up just a few times. The rearrangement links TRBV6-1 to TRBJ2-7; 9 bases are shared with TRBD1. The V and J ends lost 4 bases and 2 bases, in that order; junction bases with no gene match: 3. The germline V gene encodes CDR1 MNHNS and CDR2 SASEGT. The CDR3 is 14 residues long. The CDR3 loop is CASSGGTGPYEQYF. In nucleotides, the CDR3 is TGTGCCAGCAGTGGGGGGACAGGGCCCTACGAGCAGTACTTC.

The rearrangement uses TRBV6-1 and TRBJ2-1, with 9 positions matching TRBD1. The V gene's germline CDR1 is MNHNS and CDR2 SASEGT. The CDR3 runs to 14 residues. V shed 6 bases and J 7 bases; nucleotides not matched to a gene: 7. The CDR3 reads CASRETGGRNEQFF. The CDR3 coding sequence is TGTGCCAGCAGAGAGACAGGGGGAAGGAATGAGCAGTTCTTC.

The rearrangement uses TRBV9 and TRBJ1-2; D gene ambiguous. The CDR3 spans 13 residues. The ends were cut back, 0 bases at V and 2 bases at J, with 5 bases in the middle. Per the germline V gene, CDR1 is SGDLS and CDR2 is YYNGEE. The chain's CDR3 is CASSVEGNYGYTF. The CDR3 nucleotides are TGTGCCAGCAGCGTAGAAGGAAACTATGGCTACACCTTC.

The J gene is TRBJ1-5, the V gene TRBV27; unclear D gene. The CDR3 is made up of 13 amino acids. Germline V CDR1 and CDR2: MNHEY, SMNVEV (reference sequence). Trimming stripped 3 bases from V and 3 bases from J, with 6 bases between. CDR3 loop: CASSFRNNQPQHF. CDR3 nucleotides: TGTGCCAGCAGTTTCCGGAACAATCAGCCCCAGCATTTT.

Relative to its sample, this clone is large. The chain has TRBV4-1 and TRBJ2-1; D is unresolved. Germline V gene sequence: CDR1 MGHRA, CDR2 YSYEKL. V lost 0 bases and J 4 bases, leaving 7 bases between the germline ends. The CDR3 loop spans 14 amino acids. CDR3 in amino acids: CASSQDQPYNEQFF. DNA for the CDR3: TGCGCCAGCAGCCAAGATCAACCATACAATGAGCAGTTCTTC.

The rearrangement links TRBV4-3 to TRBJ2-3; 9 nucleotides line up with TRBD2. V shed 1 base and J 2 bases; nucleotides not matched to a gene: 1. There are 15 residues in the CDR3. CDR1 is LGHNA and CDR2 is YSLEER in the germline V gene. CDR3 in DNA: TGCGCCAGCAGCCAAGCTAGCGGGATCACAGATACGCAGTATTTT. Its protein is CASSQASGITDTQYF.

V is TRBV19 and J is TRBJ1-2; 7 bases align to TRBD1. Germline assignment: CDR1 LNHDA and CDR2 SQIVND (reference sequence). This CDR3 region has 14 residues. V lost 9 bases, J lost 0 bases, and 7 bases stayed unmatched. CDR3 protein: CASSQGRANYGYTF. For the CDR3, the DNA is TGTGCCAGCTCACAGGGGCGAGCTAACTATGGCTACACCTTC.

The V gene is TRBV11-2, the J gene TRBJ2-7, with 13 bases matching TRBD2. This CDR3 is built from 18 residues. After removal of 0 bases from V and 3 bases from J, the junction contained 8 bases not matched to a gene. Per germline, CDR1 SGHAT and CDR2 FQNNGV. The CDR3 protein is CASSLDGLAGASLYEQYF. In nucleotides, the CDR3 is TGTGCCAGCAGCTTAGACGGACTAGCGGGAGCCTCCCTCTACGAGCAGTACTTC.

The rearrangement joins TRBV18 to TRBJ2-1; 14 bases agree with TRBD2. This CDR3 is built from 17 residues. With 3 bases clipped from V and 6 bases from J, the junction kept 7 bases outside the gene matches. CDR1 and CDR2 (germline): KGHSH, LQKENI. The CDR3 protein is CASSPPSTSGRANEQFF. In DNA form, the CDR3 reads TGTGCCAGCTCACCTCCTTCGACTAGCGGGAGGGCCAATGAGCAGTTCTTC.

The rearrangement links TRBV18 to TRBJ1-5; 8 bases are a match to TRBD1. CDR3 length: 13 residues. The V gene's germline CDR1 is KGHSH and CDR2 LQKENI. V shed 6 bases, J shed 6 bases, and the junction held 4 bases outside the gene matches. The CDR3 coding sequence is TGTGCCAGCTCGACAGGGGCCAGTCAGCCCCAGCATTTT. Translation: CASSTGASQPQHF. The complete variable domain, with remaining parts taken from reference TRBV18 and TRBJ1-5, reads NAGVMQNPRHLVRRRGQEARLRCSPMKGHSHVYWYRQLPEEGLKFMVYLQKENIIDESGMPKERFSAEFPKEGPSILRIQQVVRGDSAAYFCASSTGASQPQHFGDGTRLSIL.

This chain connects TRBV6-1 to TRBJ2-1, with 7 bases fitting TRBD2. The germline gives CDR1 MNHNS, CDR2 SASEGT. Trimming cost V 7 bases and J 9 bases; bases outside gene matches: 9. CDR3 length: 13 amino acids. The CDR3 DNA reads as TGTGCCAGCAACCCGGGAGGTTACTTTGAGCAGTTCTTC. As protein: CASNPGGYFEQFF.

The rearrangement links TRBV28 to TRBJ1-1; maybe TRBD1 (5 bases). Germline CDR1 reads MDHEN; CDR2 reads SYDVKM. V lost 6 bases, J lost 6 bases, and 14 bases lay in between. The CDR3 runs to 13 residues. CDR3 nucleotides: TGTGCCAGCAGGCGACAGTTAAGCCCTGAAGCTTTCTTT. This translates into CASRRQLSPEAFF.

V is TRBV9 and J is TRBJ2-2; 11 nucleotides match TRBD2. The CDR3 runs to 17 residues. CDR1 is SGDLS, CDR2 YYNGEE, per germline. V was clipped by 3 bases and J by 3 bases; unmatched bases: 7. The CDR3 DNA reads as TGTGCCAGCAGCGCCCATACTAGCGGGAGTTACACCGGGGAGCTGTTTTTT. This gives the protein CASSAHTSGSYTGELFF.

In its sample, this clone was seen a few times. V is TRBV5-1 and J is TRBJ2-7; 10 bases match TRBD2. Germline CDR1 and CDR2: SGHRS and YFSETQ. V shed 2 bases and J 7 bases; nucleotides not matched to a gene: 9. The CDR3 spans 15 residues. The CDR3 DNA reads as TGCGCCAGCAGCTTTGAAAGCGGGAGGGCGGGGGAGCAGTACTTC. Amino acid sequence: CASSFESGRAGEQYF.

V usage is TRBV6-6 and J usage is TRBJ2-3; D unclear. CDR3 length equals 11 residues. Per the germline V gene, CDR1 is MNHNY and CDR2 is SVGAGI (reference sequence). V lost 6 bases, J lost 7 bases, and 8 bases lay in between. As DNA, the CDR3 is TGTGCCAGCAGCGCCGGAAATACGCAGTATTTT. Its translation is CASSAGNTQYF.

The chain couples TRBV19 to TRBJ2-1, with 8 bases matching TRBD1. V lost 3 bases, J lost 0 bases, and 4 bases stayed unmatched. CDR1 and CDR2 (germline): LNHDA, SQIVND (reference sequence). This CDR3 has 16 amino acids. The CDR3 here is CASSIGQGFSYNEQFF. CDR3 DNA: TGTGCCAGTAGTATCGGACAGGGTTTCTCCTACAATGAGCAGTTCTTC.

V and J are TRBV21-1 and TRBJ2-7; the D call TRBD1 from the table was never checked on the DNA. TRBV21-1 is noted as a pseudogene. The CDR3 sequence is 13 residues long. The CDR3 region is CASSRTGIYEQYF. In DNA, the CDR3 is TGTGCCAGCAGCAGAACAGGGATCTACGAGCAGTACTTC.

The chain has TRBV11-2 and TRBJ2-5; possibly TRBD2 for D (6 bases). Germline CDR1 is SGHAT and CDR2 is FQNNGV. The CDR3 sequence is 15 residues long. V was trimmed by 1 base and J by 5 bases, leaving 14 bases between them. CDR3 in DNA: TGTGCCAGCAGCTTAGGTACTAGTGGGAGGGAGACCCAGTACTTC. This gives the protein CASSLGTSGRETQYF.

V is TRBV19 and J is TRBJ1-6, with 7 positions matching TRBD1. The junction had 8 bases not matched to a gene; V was cut back by 0 bases and J by 0 bases. The germline CDR1 and CDR2 sequences are LNHDA and SQIVND (reference sequence). The CDR3 sequence is 19 residues long. The CDR3 is CASSIDRDRDGSYNSPLHF. The CDR3 nucleotides are TGTGCCAGTAGTATAGATCGAGACAGGGATGGCTCCTATAATTCACCCCTCCACTTT.

This chain links TRBV5-1 with TRBJ2-7, with D possibly TRBD1 on 7 matching bases. V was pared by 4 bases and J by 6 bases, with 17 bases between. CDR3 length: 14 amino acids. Germline-derived CDR1 and CDR2 are SGHRS and YFSETQ. CDR3 sequence: CASSPGDRDGEQYF. CDR3 nucleotide sequence: TGCGCCAGCAGCCCGGGAGACAGGGACGGCGAGCAGTACTTC.

The gene calls are TRBV9 and TRBJ2-4; D is uncertain. This CDR3 comprises 15 residues. V was pared by 4 bases and J by 10 bases, with 21 bases between. Germline assignment: CDR1 SGDLS and CDR2 YYNGEE. The CDR3 loop reads CASSPSTRFQGIQYF. CDR3 bases: TGTGCCAGCAGCCCCTCCACACGGTTCCAAGGGATTCAGTACTTC.

V usage is TRBV19 and J usage is TRBJ2-2, with 10 bases lining up with TRBD2. The V gene end was trimmed by 5 bases and the J gene end by 7 bases; junction bases not matched to a gene: 7. Germline-derived CDR1 and CDR2 are LNHDA and SQIVND (reference sequence). The CDR3 spans 15 residues. This CDR3 reads CASSLLAGAGGELFF. The CDR3 nucleotides read TGTGCCAGTAGTCTTCTAGCGGGAGCGGGCGGGGAGCTGTTTTTT.

The J gene is TRBJ2-7, the V gene TRBV28; 8 bases map to TRBD1. There are 15 residues in the CDR3. The germline V gene encodes CDR1 MDHEN and CDR2 SYDVKM. Trimming took 4 bases from V and 7 from J; bases not matched to a gene: 12. The CDR3 DNA reads as TGTGCCAGCAGTTCTGATCCGGACAGGGCGGGGGAGCAGTACTTC. Translation gives CASSSDPDRAGEQYF.

The genes are TRBV27 and TRBJ2-7; D unresolved. Germline CDR1 reads MNHEY; CDR2 reads SMNVEV (reference sequence). V was clipped by 4 bases and J by 3 bases, with 16 bases between them. CDR3 size: 15 residues. CDR3 protein: CASSYAAGPIYEQYF. The CDR3 coding sequence is TGTGCCAGCAGTTACGCGGCAGGACCTATCTACGAGCAGTACTTC.

The chain joins TRBV14 to TRBJ1-3, with a weak D call TRBD1 (5 bases). This CDR3 contains 16 residues. The germline V gene encodes CDR1 SGHDN and CDR2 FVKESK. V gave up 3 bases and J gave up 0 bases, with 12 bases separating them. The CDR3 region is CASSHPGLNSGNTIYF. The CDR3 coding sequence is TGTGCCAGCAGCCACCCGGGACTCAACTCTGGAAACACCATATATTTT.

The chain links TRBV5-1 to TRBJ2-1, with 10 bases aligning to TRBD2. J lost 0 bases, V lost 3 bases, and 9 bases had no gene match. Germline CDR1 SGHRS, CDR2 YFSETQ. The CDR3 spans 18 residues. CDR3 DNA sequence: TGCGCCAGCAGCTCTCGGACTAGCGGTACCTCCTCCTACAATGAGCAGTTCTTC. Translated: CASSSRTSGTSSYNEQFF.